This entry is about one T cell receptor beta chain. Its antigen is unknown. No base-level quality is on record; no much larger clone is a single base apart. The sample originates from a study (TCRdb year 2016). The library was prepared using RT-PCR. The data were produced on an Illumina MiSeq. The public reads were reprocessed in TCRdb via fastp at Q25 and MiXCR, keeping in-frame beta chains. Each entry is one CDR3 protein sequence, shown with its most common DNA and genes. Within this sample are 650,000 to 800,000 distinct CDR3 sequences, with 12% to 15% of them counted one time only. The ten largest make up around 3.3% of the sample. Trimming at the junction amounts to 8 bases on V and 7 bases on J, and the germline ends lie 14 bases apart. Reading from cysteine to phenylalanine, the CDR3 counts 11 amino acids. This entry keeps only the CDR3 DNA: 33 bases, framed from base 1. The germline V gene (reference sequence) supplies CDR1 DFQATT and CDR2 SNEGSKA.

The TCR originated in a female donor in good health, serving as a healthy control. The sequence links TRBV20-1 to TRBJ1-2, and perhaps TRBD1 as D gene, on 6 matching bases. The sequenced sample consisted of memory CD4+ T cells from blood. The CDR3 amino acid sequence is: CSSNLRGGYTF. The nucleotide sequence reads TGCAGTTCAAACCTCAGGGGTGGCTACACCTTC.